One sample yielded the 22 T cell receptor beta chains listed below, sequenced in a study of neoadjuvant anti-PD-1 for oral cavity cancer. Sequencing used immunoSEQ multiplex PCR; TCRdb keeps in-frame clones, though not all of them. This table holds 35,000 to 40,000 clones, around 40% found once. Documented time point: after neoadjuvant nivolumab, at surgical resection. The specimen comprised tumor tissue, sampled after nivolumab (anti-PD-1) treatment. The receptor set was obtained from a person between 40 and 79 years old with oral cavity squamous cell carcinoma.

As DNA, the CDR3 is TGTGCCAGCAGCTTAAGAGCGGGGGTCACCTACAATGAGCAGTTCTTC. Its translation: CASSLRAGVTYNEQFF. The chain recombines TRBV7-3 with TRBJ2-1; the match to TRBD2 covers 8 bases. V shed 1 base and J 2 bases; nucleotides not matched to a gene: 4. Germline CDR1 is SGHTA and CDR2 is FQGTGA. This CDR3 comprises 16 residues.

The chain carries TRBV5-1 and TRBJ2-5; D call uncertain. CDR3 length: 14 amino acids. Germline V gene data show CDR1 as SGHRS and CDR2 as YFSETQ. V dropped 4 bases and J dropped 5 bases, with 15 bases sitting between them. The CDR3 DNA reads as TGCGCCAGCAGCCCCCGTCTCGAACGGGAGACCCAGTACTTC. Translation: CASSPRLERETQYF.

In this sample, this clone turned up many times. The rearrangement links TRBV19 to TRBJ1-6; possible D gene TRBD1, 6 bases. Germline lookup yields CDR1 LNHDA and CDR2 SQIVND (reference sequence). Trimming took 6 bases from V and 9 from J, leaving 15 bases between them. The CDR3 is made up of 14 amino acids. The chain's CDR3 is CASRQGRRGSPLHF. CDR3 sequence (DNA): TGTGCCAGTAGGCAGGGGCGGAGGGGTTCACCCCTCCACTTT.

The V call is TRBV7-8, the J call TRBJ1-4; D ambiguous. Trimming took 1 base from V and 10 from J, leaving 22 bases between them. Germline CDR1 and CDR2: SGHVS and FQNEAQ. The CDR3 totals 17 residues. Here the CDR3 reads CASSLVRADRRARKLFF. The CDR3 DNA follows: TGTGCCAGCAGCTTAGTCCGGGCCGACCGCCGCGCCAGAAAACTGTTTTTT. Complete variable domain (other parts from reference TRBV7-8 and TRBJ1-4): GAGVSQSPRYKVAKRGQDVALRCDPISGHVSLFWYQQALGQGPEFLTYFQNEAQLDKSGLPSDRFFAERPEGSVSTLKIQRTQQEDSAVYLCASSLVRADRRARKLFFGSGTQLSVL.

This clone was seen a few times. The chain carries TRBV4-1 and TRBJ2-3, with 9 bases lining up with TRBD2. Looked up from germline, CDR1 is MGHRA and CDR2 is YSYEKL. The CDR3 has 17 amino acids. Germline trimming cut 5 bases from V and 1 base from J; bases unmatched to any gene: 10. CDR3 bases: TGCGCCAGCAGCTCCCCTCGACTAGCGGACCGCACAGATACGCAGTATTTT. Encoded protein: CASSSPRLADRTDTQYF.

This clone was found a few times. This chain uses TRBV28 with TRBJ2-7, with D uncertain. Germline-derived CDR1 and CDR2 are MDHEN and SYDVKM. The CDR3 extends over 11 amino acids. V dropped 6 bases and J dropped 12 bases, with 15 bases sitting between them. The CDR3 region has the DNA TGTGCCAGCAGCCACACCAGGCCTTCGTACTTC. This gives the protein CASSHTRPSYF. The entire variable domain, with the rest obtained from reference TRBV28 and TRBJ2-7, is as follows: DVKVTQSSRYLVKRTGEKVFLECVQDMDHENMFWYRQDPGLGLRLIYFSYDVKMKEKGDIPEGYSVSREKKERFSLILESASTNQTSMYLCASSHTRPSYFGPGTRLTVT.

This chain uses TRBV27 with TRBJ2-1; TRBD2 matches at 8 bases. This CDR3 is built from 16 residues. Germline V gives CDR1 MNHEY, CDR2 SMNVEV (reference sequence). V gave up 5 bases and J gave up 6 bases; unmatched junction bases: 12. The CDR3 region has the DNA TGTGCCAGCAGTCCGACCCCATGGACTAGCCGCAATGAGCAGTTCTTC. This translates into CASSPTPWTSRNEQFF.

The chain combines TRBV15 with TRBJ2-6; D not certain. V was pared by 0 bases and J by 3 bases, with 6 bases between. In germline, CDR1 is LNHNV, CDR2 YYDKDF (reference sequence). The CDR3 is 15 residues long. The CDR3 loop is CATSRELGGANVLTF. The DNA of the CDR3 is TGTGCCACCAGCAGAGAACTCGGTGGGGCCAACGTCCTGACTTTC. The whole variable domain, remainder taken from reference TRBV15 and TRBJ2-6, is DAMVIQNPRYQVTQFGKPVTLSCSQTLNHNVMYWYQQKSSQAPKLLFHYYDKDFNNEADTPDNFQSRRPNTSFCFLDIRSPGLGDTAMYLCATSRELGGANVLTFGAGSRLTVL.

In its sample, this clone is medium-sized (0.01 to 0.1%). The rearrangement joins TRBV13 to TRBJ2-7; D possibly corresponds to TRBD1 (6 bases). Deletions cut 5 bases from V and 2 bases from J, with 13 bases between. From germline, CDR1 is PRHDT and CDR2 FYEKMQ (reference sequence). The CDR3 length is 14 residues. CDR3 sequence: CASSKTGMTYEQYF. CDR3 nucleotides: TGTGCCAGCAGCAAAACAGGGATGACCTACGAGCAGTACTTC.

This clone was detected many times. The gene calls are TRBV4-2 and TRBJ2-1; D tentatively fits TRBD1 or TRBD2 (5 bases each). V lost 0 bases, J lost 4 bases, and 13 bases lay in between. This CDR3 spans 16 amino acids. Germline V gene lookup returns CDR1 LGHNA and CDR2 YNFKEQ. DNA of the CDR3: TGTGCCAGCAGCCAAGAGGTCGGGGCTTTATACAATGAGCAGTTCTTC. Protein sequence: CASSQEVGALYNEQFF.

In DNA form, the CDR3 reads TGTGCCAGCATTGCCGGAGGTGGCACAGATACGCAGTATTTT. This codes for CASIAGGGTDTQYF. The chain couples TRBV6-5 to TRBJ2-3; a possible D gene is TRBD2 (5 bases). The length of the CDR3 is 14 residues. Trimming stripped 7 bases from V and 1 base from J, with 12 bases between. The germline gives CDR1 MNHEY, CDR2 SVGAGI.

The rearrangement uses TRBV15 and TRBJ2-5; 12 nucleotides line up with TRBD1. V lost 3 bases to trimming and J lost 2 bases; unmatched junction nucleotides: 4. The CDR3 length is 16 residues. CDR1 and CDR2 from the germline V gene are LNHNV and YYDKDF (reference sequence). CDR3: CATSRGQGAYQETQYF. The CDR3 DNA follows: TGTGCCACCAGCAGGGGACAGGGGGCATATCAAGAGACCCAGTACTTC. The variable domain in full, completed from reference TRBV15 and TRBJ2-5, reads DAMVIQNPRYQVTQFGKPVTLSCSQTLNHNVMYWYQQKSSQAPKLLFHYYDKDFNNEADTPDNFQSRRPNTSFCFLDIRSPGLGDTAMYLCATSRGQGAYQETQYFGPGTRLLVL.

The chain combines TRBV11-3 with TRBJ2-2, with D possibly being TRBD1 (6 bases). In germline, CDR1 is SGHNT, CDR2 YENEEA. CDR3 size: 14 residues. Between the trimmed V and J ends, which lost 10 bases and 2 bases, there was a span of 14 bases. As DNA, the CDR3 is TGTGCCACCCGCCAGGGGTCTAACACCGGGGAGCTGTTTTTT. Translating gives CATRQGSNTGELFF.

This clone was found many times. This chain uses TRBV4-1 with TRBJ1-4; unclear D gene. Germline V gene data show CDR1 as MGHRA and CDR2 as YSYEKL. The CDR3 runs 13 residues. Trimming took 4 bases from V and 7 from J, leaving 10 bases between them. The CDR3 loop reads CASSPGYSEKLFF. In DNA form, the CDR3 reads TGCGCCAGCAGCCCCGGGTACAGTGAAAAACTGTTTTTT.

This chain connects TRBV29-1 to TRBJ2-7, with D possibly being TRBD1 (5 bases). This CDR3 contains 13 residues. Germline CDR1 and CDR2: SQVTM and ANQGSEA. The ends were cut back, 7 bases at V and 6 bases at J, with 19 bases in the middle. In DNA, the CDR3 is TGCAGCGCCGGACCGACTGGGGCCACCGAGCAGTACTTC. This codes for CSAGPTGATEQYF.

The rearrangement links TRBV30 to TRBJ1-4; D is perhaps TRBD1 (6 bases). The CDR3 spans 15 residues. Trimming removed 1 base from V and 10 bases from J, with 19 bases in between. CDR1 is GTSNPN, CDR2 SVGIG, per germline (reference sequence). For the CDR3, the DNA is TGTGCCTGGAGTGAACGAACAGGGCTCCAGGCAAAACTGTTTTTT. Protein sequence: CAWSERTGLQAKLFF.

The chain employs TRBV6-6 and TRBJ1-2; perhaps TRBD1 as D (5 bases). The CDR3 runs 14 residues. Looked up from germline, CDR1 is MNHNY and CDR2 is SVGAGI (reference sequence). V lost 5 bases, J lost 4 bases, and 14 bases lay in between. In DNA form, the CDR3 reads TGTGCCAGCAGTGACCCCGACAGCCTCTATGGCTACACCTTC. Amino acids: CASSDPDSLYGYTF.

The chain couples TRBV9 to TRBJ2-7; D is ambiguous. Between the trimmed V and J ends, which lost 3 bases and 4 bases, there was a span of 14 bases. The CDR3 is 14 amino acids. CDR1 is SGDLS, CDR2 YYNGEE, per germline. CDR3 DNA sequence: TGTGCCAGCAGCGCCCAACCCACAATTTACGAGCAGTACTTC. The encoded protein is CASSAQPTIYEQYF. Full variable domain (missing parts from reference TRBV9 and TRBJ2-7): DSGVTQTPKHLITATGQRVTLRCSPRSGDLSVYWYQQSLDQGLQFLIQYYNGEERAKGNILERFSAQQFPDLHSELNLSSLELGDSALYFCASSAQPTIYEQYFGPGTRLTVT.

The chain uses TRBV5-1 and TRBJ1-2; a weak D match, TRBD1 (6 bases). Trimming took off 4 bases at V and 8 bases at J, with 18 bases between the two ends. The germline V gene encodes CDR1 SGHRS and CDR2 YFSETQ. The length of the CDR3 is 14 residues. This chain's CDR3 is CASSPAYRVRGYTF. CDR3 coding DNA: TGCGCCAGCAGCCCCGCCTACAGGGTACGAGGCTACACCTTC.

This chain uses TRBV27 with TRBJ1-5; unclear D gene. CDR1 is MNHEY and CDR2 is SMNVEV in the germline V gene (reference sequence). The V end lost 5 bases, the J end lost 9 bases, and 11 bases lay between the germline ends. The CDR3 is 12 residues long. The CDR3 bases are TGTGCCAGCAGTCAGGTTTTCGGGCCCCAGCATTTT. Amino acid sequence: CASSQVFGPQHF.

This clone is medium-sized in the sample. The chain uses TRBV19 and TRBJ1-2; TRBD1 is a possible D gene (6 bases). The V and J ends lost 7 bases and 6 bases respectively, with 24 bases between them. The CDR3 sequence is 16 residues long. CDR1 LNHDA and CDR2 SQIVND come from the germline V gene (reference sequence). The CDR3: CASTTETGGAVDGYTF. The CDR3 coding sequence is TGTGCCAGTACCACCGAAACCGGGGGCGCGGTAGATGGCTACACCTTC.

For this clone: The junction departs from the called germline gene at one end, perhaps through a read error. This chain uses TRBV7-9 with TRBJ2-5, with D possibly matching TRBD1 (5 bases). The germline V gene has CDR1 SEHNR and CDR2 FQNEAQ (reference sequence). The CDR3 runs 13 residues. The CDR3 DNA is TGTGCTAGCAGCTTAGGGGTGGCGGAGACCCAGTACTTC. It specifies CASSLGVAETQYF. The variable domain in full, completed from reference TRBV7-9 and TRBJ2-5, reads DTGVSQNPRHKITKRGQNVTFRCDPISEHNRLYWYRQTLGQGPEFLTYFQNEAQLEKSRLLSDRFSAERPKGSFSTLEIQRTEQGDSAMYLCASSLGVAETQYFGPGTRLLVL.